The rows below give T cell receptor beta chains drawn from one sample of a study of cytomegalovirus exposure and HLA in healthy donors. Only in-frame clones appear in the TCRdb table, and some are missing; sequencing was by immunoSEQ multiplex PCR. This table has about 77,000 clones, 60% to 85% appearing once. Sequenced input: PBMCs. The receptors here all came from a man aged 40-49 years in good health and CMV-seronegative. CDR3s include the opening cysteine and the closing phenylalanine or tryptophan. D genes are given only for firm matches. A clone size is listed for some rows: how often the clone was seen (once, few, many), or a class if it is expanded.

TRBV27	-	TRBD2	TRBJ2-7	TGTGCCAGCAGCTGGGGGGGTGGCAGTGTTAGGGAGCAGTACTTC	CASSWGGGSVREQYF
TRBV5-4	-	-	TRBJ1-2	TGTGCCAGCAGCCGCGGCTATGGCTACACCTTC	CASSRGYGYTF
TRBV4-1	-	-	TRBJ1-4	TGCGCCAGCAGCCAAGATCCCAATAGAGAAAAACTGTTTTTT	CASSQDPNREKLFF
TRBV30	-	TRBD1	TRBJ1-5	TGTGCCTGGACCCCAAGGGGGCAGGGGAACAATCAGCCCCAGCATTTT	CAWTPRGQGNNQPQHF
TRBV27	-	TRBD1	TRBJ1-5	TGTGCCAGCAGTTTACATCAGGGGGAAAATCAGCCCCAGCATTTT	CASSLHQGENQPQHF
TRBV5-4	-	TRBD1	TRBJ1-1	TGTGCCAGCAGCTTGCGTGGGGGGACAGGGAAAGAAGCTTTCTTT	CASSLRGGTGKEAFF
TRBV4-3	once	TRBD1	TRBJ1-5	TGCGCCAGCAGCCAAGATTCAGGGGGCAGGCAGCCCCAGCATTTT	CASSQDSGGRQPQHF
TRBV28	-	TRBD1	TRBJ2-1	TGTGCCAGCAGTTCCACGGACAGGCCCCCCATCGTATACAATGAGCAGTTCTTC	CASSSTDRPPIVYNEQFF
TRBV7-7	-	-	TRBJ2-2	TGTGCTAGCAGCTTAAAGGAGCTCACCGGGGAGCTGTTTTTT	CASSLKELTGELFF
TRBV28	-	TRBD1	TRBJ2-5	TGTGCCCACCCGGGACAGGGGGCGCGGGAGACCCAGTACTTC	CAHPGQGARETQYF
TRBV1	-	-	TRBJ2-1	TGCACCAACCGGGGACAGGTCCCGGAAAGGTCCTACAATGAGCAGTTCTTC	CTNRGQVPERSYNEQFF
TRBV2	-	TRBD2	TRBJ2-1	TGTGCCAGCAAACTAGCGGAGTCCTACAATGAGCAGTTCTTC	CASKLAESYNEQFF
TRBV30	few	-	TRBJ2-6	TGTGCCTGGAGTCCCGCGGAATCTGGGGCCAACGTCCTGACTTTC	CAWSPAESGANVLTF
TRBV19	-	TRBD2	TRBJ2-7	TGTGCCAGTAGTATCGCGGCTGGACTAGCGGGATGGTCCTACGAGCAGTACTTC	CASSIAAGLAGWSYEQYF
TRBV19	-	-	TRBJ1-1	TGTGCCAGTAGTATAGGAGGGCGGGGCACTGAAGCTTTCTTT	CASSIGGRGTEAFF
TRBV15	-	-	TRBJ1-4	TGTGCCACCAGCAGAGGGACAGCGATAGCTAATGAAAAACTGTTTTTT	CATSRGTAIANEKLFF
TRBV30	once	-	TRBJ2-7	TGTGCCTGGAGTTTTAGCCACGAGCAGTACTTC	CAWSFSHEQYF
TRBV18	few	TRBD2	TRBJ2-5	TGTGCCAGCTCACCAAACGGGACTAGAAGGGGAGAGACCCAGTACTTC	CASSPNGTRRGETQYF
TRBV28	-	TRBD2	TRBJ2-7	TGTGCCAGTTCCCCCGGCGGGAGCTCCTACGAGCAGTACTTC	CASSPGGSSYEQYF
TRBV5-8	-	TRBD1	TRBJ2-3	TGTGCCAGCAGCTTGGCCGGGACAGGTTTCACAGATACGCAGTATTTT	CASSLAGTGFTDTQYF
TRBV7-3	-	TRBD2	TRBJ2-3	TGTGCCAGCAGCCTGACTAGCGGGAGGGCACTTGATACGCAGTATTTT	CASSLTSGRALDTQYF
TRBV5-4	-	-	TRBJ1-1	TGTGCCAGCAGCTTCGGTATCAGGGGTGAAGCTTTCTTT	CASSFGIRGEAFF
TRBV5-1	-	TRBD1	TRBJ1-5	TGCGCCAGCAGCTTGGTGGCAGGGGGAAATCAGCCCCAGCATTTT	CASSLVAGGNQPQHF
TRBV30	few	TRBD1	TRBJ2-7	TGTGCCTGGACCCTGCCCGGGACAGAAGGGTACGAGCAGTACTTC	CAWTLPGTEGYEQYF
TRBV18	-	-	TRBJ1-3	TGTGCCAGCTCACCTAAGGTCCTCGACAGTTCGAACACCATATATTTT	CASSPKVLDSSNTIYF
TRBV7-3	-	TRBD1	TRBJ1-4	TGTGCCAGCAGCTTAAACAGGGGGTGTGAAAAACTGTTTTTT	CASSLNRGCEKLFF
TRBV6-5	-	-	TRBJ1-5	TGTGCCAGCAGTTCGATTCCCACAGGGAGAGGGCAGCCCCAGCATTTT	CASSSIPTGRGQPQHF
TRBV29-1	-	TRBD1	TRBJ1-1	TGCAGCGCGGGACAGCCGAACACTGAAGCTTTCTTT	CSAGQPNTEAFF
TRBV7-2	few	TRBD1	TRBJ1-2	TGTGCCAGCAGCTTACCTTCAGTGACAGGGCCCCTCGGGGGCTACACCTTC	CASSLPSVTGPLGGYTF
TRBV30	-	-	TRBJ1-1	TGTGCCTGGAGTGTGGGCATTATGAACACTGAAGCTTTCTTT	CAWSVGIMNTEAFF
TRBV28	-	-	TRBJ2-3	TGTGCCAGCAGTTTAGCTGGCGGTGGGGCCACAGATACGCAGTATTTT	CASSLAGGGATDTQYF
TRBV6-4	-	-	TRBJ2-2	TGTGCCAGCAGCGTAGAAGCAGGAACCGGGGAGCTGTTTTTT	CASSVEAGTGELFF
TRBV5-1	once	TRBD1	TRBJ2-7	TGCGCCAGCAGCTTGGGGGACAGGGTAAGAGACGAGCAGTACTTC	CASSLGDRVRDEQYF
TRBV10-3	-	TRBD1	TRBJ2-7	TGTGCCATCAGCCTCGGGACAGGAAACTCCTACGAGCAGTACTTC	CAISLGTGNSYEQYF
TRBV5-1	few	-	TRBJ2-7	TGCGCCAGCAGCCCGGAGGGGACGAGCTCCTACGAGCAGTACTTC	CASSPEGTSSYEQYF
TRBV4-3	-	-	TRBJ1-4	TGCGCCAGCAGCCCCACAACCACCCTTGAAAAACTGTTTTTT	CASSPTTTLEKLFF
TRBV28	-	-	TRBJ1-5	TGTGCCAGCAGTTCTCCCCAAGGACACCTTTCCAATCAGCCCCAGCATTTT	CASSSPQGHLSNQPQHF
TRBV4-3	-	-	TRBJ2-1	TGCGCCAGCAGCCGGGGGACTGTGGGTTCCTACAATGAGCAGTTCTTC	CASSRGTVGSYNEQFF
TRBV5-1	-	-	TRBJ1-1	TGCGCCAGCAGCTCTGGACAGCTGAACATGAACACTGAAGCTTTCTTT	CASSSGQLNMNTEAFF
TRBV30	-	-	TRBJ2-7	TGTGCCTGGAGGGGGAGTGGGCAGATCCTTCTGAGGGAGCAGTACTTC	CAWRGSGQILLREQYF
TRBV5-5	-	-	TRBJ1-5	TGTGCCAGCAGCCCCTCAACCCCCCGGCAGCCCCAGCATTTT	CASSPSTPRQPQHF
TRBV27	-	TRBD1	TRBJ1-4	TGTGCCAGCAGTAAGGGACAGGGGTATGAAAAATTGTTTTTT	CASSKGQGYEKLFF
TRBV7-9	-	TRBD1	TRBJ2-3	TGTGCCAGCAGAGGGGACAGGGGGCCAGATACGCAGTATTTT	CASRGDRGPDTQYF
TRBV28	-	TRBD1	TRBJ2-5	TGTGCCAGCAGTGTGACAGGGACCCAAGAGACCCAGTACTTC	CASSVTGTQETQYF
TRBV18	-	TRBD1	TRBJ1-4	TGTGCCAGCTCGCGAACCGAGGACAGGTTTGAAAAACTGTTTTTT	CASSRTEDRFEKLFF
TRBV27	-	TRBD1	TRBJ1-2	TGTGCCAGCAGTCCTGACAGGGTGCAAGGCTACACCTTC	CASSPDRVQGYTF
TRBV29-1	once	-	TRBJ1-5	TGCAGCGTTCAATTTAAGGGGAATCAGCCCCAGCATTTT	CSVQFKGNQPQHF
TRBV5-8	-	-	TRBJ1-5	TGTGCCAGCAGGACCCCTAGTGGGAATCAGCCCCAGCATTTT	CASRTPSGNQPQHF
TRBV7-9	-	-	TRBJ2-1	TGTGCCAGCCGAATATCCAGTGGCCAGCAGTTCTTC	CASRISSGQQFF
TRBV9	-	TRBD2	TRBJ2-3	TGTGCCAGCAGCGATCCCGGGGGGATTAGGATTAGCACAGATACGCAGTATTTT	CASSDPGGIRISTDTQYF
TRBV6-4	-	TRBD1	TRBJ2-2	TGTGCCAGCAGACAACAGGGGGGCACCGGGGAGCTGTTTTTT	CASRQQGGTGELFF
TRBV28	few	TRBD1	TRBJ2-7	TGTGCCAGCAGAACGAGAGGACAGGGGAACTCCTACGAGCAGTACTTC	CASRTRGQGNSYEQYF
TRBV4-3	few	TRBD1	TRBJ2-7	TGCGCCAGCAGCCACGGACAGGGTCAGAACGAGCAGTACTTC	CASSHGQGQNEQYF